This T cell receptor (beta chain) was sequenced for a study of T cells in Graves' hyperthyroidism and ophthalmopathy. The diagnostic basis comprised clinical symptoms, serum thyroxine and TRAb, thyroid ultrasound and orbital computed tomography. There are 15 residues in the CDR3. Germline loops: CDR1 SGHRS, CDR2 YFSETQ. The V and J ends lost 2 bases and 2 bases respectively, with 12 bases between them. TCR beta CDR3 regions were amplified from RNA. In the first-round RT-PCR of the TCR CDR3, the HTBI primer set was used. TCRdb reanalysed the multiplex PCR reads using MiXCR and keeps one entry per CDR3 protein. The sample holds hundreds of thousands of distinct CDR3 sequences, 16% seen once. This clonotype has more than one count but fewer than ten. Its antigen is currently unknown. The study's findings and limits: A 13 V-J model separated ophthalmopathy from stable hyperthyroidism.

The V and J genes are TRBV5-1 and TRBJ2-3, with D tentatively TRBD2 (6 bases). The TCR sequence derives from a woman younger than 35 with Graves' hyperthyroidism. Sequencing used blood. As DNA, the CDR3 is TGCGCCAGCAGCTTTCGACTAGGAGACACAGATACGCAGTATTTT. Its protein is CASSFRLGDTDTQYF.